These T cell receptor beta chains were read from a single sample in a study of OX40 agonist ivuxolimab in advanced cancers. Profiling relied on immunoSEQ multiplex PCR, and the TCRdb table lists in-frame clones only, not all of them. The sample consists of approximately 100,000 clones, roughly four fifths of them appearing once. The sample consisted of CD4+ or CD8+ T cells sorted from blood, taken in a trial of the OX40 agonist ivuxolimab. Receptor source: an adult with an advanced solid tumor such as melanoma, head and neck, liver or kidney cancer. The CDR3 runs from the conserved cysteine through the conserved F or W. Fields, in order: V gene, J gene, clone size, D gene, CDR3 DNA, CDR3 protein. A D gene is named only where the DNA matches it firmly. Size values are once, few and many counts, or a class for expanded clones, and some rows have none.

TRBV6-6	TRBJ1-4	NA	TRBD1	TGTGCCAGCAGAACAGGACAGGGACATGAAAAACTGTTTTTT	CASRTGQGHEKLFF
TRBV5-6	TRBJ2-1	NA	NA	TGTGCCAGCAGCTTGGGACTTCGCACCTACAATGAGCAGTTCTTC	CASSLGLRTYNEQFF
TRBV4-2	TRBJ1-1	NA	NA	TGTGCCAGCAGCCAAGCAGGGGTCACTGAAGCTTTCTTT	CASSQAGVTEAFF
TRBV15	TRBJ1-5	NA	NA	TGTGCCACCAGCAGAGATCGGAATCAGCCCCAGCATTTT	CATSRDRNQPQHF
TRBV4-3	TRBJ1-4	NA	TRBD1	TGCGCCAGCAGCCAAGGACCGGGACAGGGTGGTGAAAAACTGTTTTTT	CASSQGPGQGGEKLFF
TRBV4-3	TRBJ2-3	NA	NA	TGCGCCAGCAGCCAAGATCCCTCCCCCACAGATACGCAGTATTTT	CASSQDPSPTDTQYF
TRBV11-3	TRBJ2-2	NA	NA	TGTGCCAGCAGCTTAGCGGTTAACACCGGGGAGCTGTTTTTT	CASSLAVNTGELFF
TRBV7-2	TRBJ1-3	NA	NA	TGTGCCAGCAGCCGTGATTGGAGCACCATATATTTT	CASSRDWSTIYF
TRBV29-1	TRBJ1-1	NA	NA	TGCAGCGTTGAAAGGGTTCCGAACACTGAAGCTTTCTTT	CSVERVPNTEAFF
TRBV5-6	TRBJ1-1	NA	TRBD1	TGTGCCAGCAGCAGACAACAGGGGGCGGACACTGAAGCTTTCTTT	CASSRQQGADTEAFF
TRBV6-6	TRBJ2-7	few	NA	TGTGCCAGCAGTTACATGGGGACGGGAGCCTCCTACGAGCAGTACTTC	CASSYMGTGASYEQYF
TRBV9	TRBJ1-5	NA	NA	TGTGCCAGCAGCGTAGGGCAAGAGTTTCAGCCCCAGCATTTT	CASSVGQEFQPQHF
TRBV6-5	TRBJ2-7	NA	TRBD1	TGTGCCAGCAGTGAGAGGACAGGGCGGGAGTACTTC	CASSERTGREYF
TRBV12-5	TRBJ1-4	NA	NA	TGTGCTAGTGGTTTGGAGCTAGGTAATGAAAAACTGTTTTTT	CASGLELGNEKLFF
TRBV5-1	TRBJ1-1	NA	NA	TGCGCCAGCAGCCAGGGACAGAACACTGAAGCTTTCTTT	CASSQGQNTEAFF
TRBV4-2	TRBJ2-4	NA	NA	TGTGCCAGCAGCCAAGATGGTGAGAACATTCAGTACTTC	CASSQDGENIQYF
TRBV18	TRBJ1-2	NA	NA	TGTGCCAGCTCACCAGACAACTATGGCTACACCTTC	CASSPDNYGYTF
TRBV4-1	TRBJ2-2	once	NA	TGCGCCAGCAGCCAACAGGGTGGCACCGGGGAGCTGTTTTTT	CASSQQGGTGELFF
TRBV18	TRBJ1-2	NA	TRBD1	TGTGCCAGCTCACCACCGGGACAGGGGTATGGCTACACCTTC	CASSPPGQGYGYTF
TRBV9	TRBJ2-5	NA	TRBD2	TGTGCCAGCAGCCCTAGCGGGGCGGTAGATGAGACCCAGTACTTC	CASSPSGAVDETQYF
TRBV10-1	TRBJ2-2	NA	NA	TGCGCCAGCAGTGCGGGTTCCCTAAGTAGAGGGAGTTCCACCGGGGAGCTGTTTTTT	CASSAGSLSRGSSTGELFF
TRBV9	TRBJ2-1	NA	NA	TGTGCCAGCAGCCCCACACCAAACTCCTACAATGAGCAGTTCTTC	CASSPTPNSYNEQFF
TRBV27	TRBJ2-1	NA	TRBD2	TGTGCCAGCAGTTTATCTACTAGCGGGTATGAGCAGTTCTTC	CASSLSTSGYEQFF